Listed below are T cell receptor beta chains from one sample, sequenced in a study of cytomegalovirus exposure and HLA in healthy donors. Sequencing was performed with immunoSEQ multiplex PCR; in TCRdb, only in-frame clones are kept and a portion is missing. The sample carries about 160,000 clones, around 79% recorded once. The sample taken for sequencing was PBMCs. The source of these receptors is a woman aged 40 to 50 in good health and CMV-seronegative. The CDR3 runs from the conserved cysteine through the conserved F or W. Fields, in order: clone size, V gene, D gene, J gene, CDR3 DNA, CDR3 protein. D genes are given only for firm matches. Part of the rows lack a size; the others show once, few, many or a class for expanded clones.

clone size: .
V gene: TRBV11-2
D gene: .
J gene: TRBJ2-1
CDR3 DNA: TGTGCCATCCGGCCGGCGGGGATCGGGTCCTACAATGAGCAGTTCTTC
CDR3 protein: CAIRPAGIGSYNEQFF

clone size: .
V gene: TRBV4-1
D gene: TRBD2
J gene: TRBJ2-5
CDR3 DNA: TGCGCCAGCAGCCAAGCACCGGGACTAGCGGAAGAGACCCAGTACTTC
CDR3 protein: CASSQAPGLAEETQYF

clone size: few
V gene: TRBV5-1
D gene: TRBD2
J gene: TRBJ2-3
CDR3 DNA: TGCGCCAGCAGCGTCGGGGGACTAGCGGGGGGCGGGACAGATACGCAGTATTTT
CDR3 protein: CASSVGGLAGGGTDTQYF

clone size: .
V gene: TRBV6-5
D gene: .
J gene: TRBJ2-3
CDR3 DNA: TGTGCCAGCAGTTACTCGGGGGGACGACCAGATACGCAGTATTTT
CDR3 protein: CASSYSGGRPDTQYF

clone size: .
V gene: TRBV10-3
D gene: .
J gene: TRBJ1-3
CDR3 DNA: TGTGCCATCGGCGGACAGTACTCTGGAAACACCATATATTTT
CDR3 protein: CAIGGQYSGNTIYF

clone size: .
V gene: TRBV6-6
D gene: TRBD1
J gene: TRBJ1-3
CDR3 DNA: TGTGCCAGCAGTACTGACAGGGATGCAGGAAACACCATATATTTT
CDR3 protein: CASSTDRDAGNTIYF

clone size: .
V gene: TRBV5-1
D gene: .
J gene: TRBJ2-5
CDR3 DNA: TGCGCCAGCAGCTTGTTGTCTAGCGAAGAGACCCAGTACTTC
CDR3 protein: CASSLLSSEETQYF

clone size: .
V gene: TRBV7-9
D gene: TRBD1
J gene: TRBJ1-1
CDR3 DNA: TGTGCCAGCAGCCGAGACAGGGGATTTGGGTTAGCTTTCTTT
CDR3 protein: CASSRDRGFGLAFF

clone size: .
V gene: TRBV2
D gene: .
J gene: TRBJ2-1
CDR3 DNA: TGTGCCAGCAGGTTCGCTAGACGCTCCTACAATGAGCAGTTCTTC
CDR3 protein: CASRFARRSYNEQFF

clone size: .
V gene: TRBV14
D gene: TRBD1
J gene: TRBJ1-3
CDR3 DNA: TGTGCCAGCAGCCCGGGACAGGGCTCTCGAAACACCATATATTTT
CDR3 protein: CASSPGQGSRNTIYF

clone size: .
V gene: TRBV7-9
D gene: .
J gene: TRBJ1-1
CDR3 DNA: TGTGCCAGCAGCTCCCTTCGGGGGGACACTGAAGCTTTCTTT
CDR3 protein: CASSSLRGDTEAFF

clone size: .
V gene: TRBV6-5
D gene: TRBD2
J gene: TRBJ2-5
CDR3 DNA: TGTGCCAGCAGCCTAGCGGGGGGACTCCAAGAGACCCAGTACTTC
CDR3 protein: CASSLAGGLQETQYF

clone size: few
V gene: TRBV6-1
D gene: .
J gene: TRBJ1-1
CDR3 DNA: TGTGCCAGCAGTGACAGTTACACTGAAGCTTTCTTT
CDR3 protein: CASSDSYTEAFF

clone size: .
V gene: TRBV6-5
D gene: TRBD1
J gene: TRBJ2-1
CDR3 DNA: TGTGCCAGCAGAGCCGGGACAGGGTGGCGGAATGAGCAGTTCTTC
CDR3 protein: CASRAGTGWRNEQFF

clone size: .
V gene: TRBV7-9
D gene: .
J gene: TRBJ2-7
CDR3 DNA: TGTGCCAGCAGCTTACTAGCGACAGGGATCTCCTACGAGCAGTACTTC
CDR3 protein: CASSLLATGISYEQYF

clone size: .
V gene: TRBV7-2
D gene: .
J gene: TRBJ1-5
CDR3 DNA: TGTGCCAGCAGCTTAGTCAGGGGTGGTCAGCCCCAGCATTTT
CDR3 protein: CASSLVRGGQPQHF

clone size: .
V gene: TRBV28
D gene: TRBD1
J gene: TRBJ1-4
CDR3 DNA: TGTGCCTCCTCGACGGGGGGGACAGGGGATGAAAAACTGTTTTTT
CDR3 protein: CASSTGGTGDEKLFF

clone size: .
V gene: TRBV7-9
D gene: TRBD2
J gene: TRBJ2-1
CDR3 DNA: TGTGCCAGCAGCCACGATAGCGGGGGGGCGGGCTCCTACAATGAGCAGTTCTTC
CDR3 protein: CASSHDSGGAGSYNEQFF

clone size: once
V gene: TRBV6-1
D gene: TRBD1
J gene: TRBJ2-2
CDR3 DNA: TGTGCCAGCAGTGGGGGACAGGAGGCCGGGGAGCTGTTTTTT
CDR3 protein: CASSGGQEAGELFF

clone size: .
V gene: TRBV7-8
D gene: .
J gene: TRBJ1-5
CDR3 DNA: TGTGCCAGCAGCTTAGTTTGGGGGCGTCTCCAGGGGTTCCATCAGCCCCAGCATTTT
CDR3 protein: CASSLVWGRLQGFHQPQHF

clone size: .
V gene: TRBV19
D gene: TRBD1
J gene: TRBJ1-6
CDR3 DNA: TGTGCCACCTCGGACAGGGCGAATTCACCCCTCCACTTT
CDR3 protein: CATSDRANSPLHF

clone size: .
V gene: TRBV6-6
D gene: .
J gene: TRBJ2-2
CDR3 DNA: TGTGCCAGCAGTTACAAGGCGGTAGGGGAGCTGTTTTTT
CDR3 protein: CASSYKAVGELFF

clone size: .
V gene: TRBV19
D gene: TRBD2
J gene: TRBJ2-4
CDR3 DNA: TGTGCCAGTAGTATGGGGGGGGAAAACATTCAGTACTTC
CDR3 protein: CASSMGGENIQYF

clone size: .
V gene: TRBV4-1
D gene: TRBD1
J gene: TRBJ1-2
CDR3 DNA: TGCGCCAGCAGCCAAGTTCCCTTTGGACAGGGGCGTAACTATGGCTACACCTTC
CDR3 protein: CASSQVPFGQGRNYGYTF

clone size: .
V gene: TRBV28
D gene: TRBD1
J gene: TRBJ2-3
CDR3 DNA: TGTGCCAGCAGTTTTTCCCAGGGGGTACGTACGCAGTATTTT
CDR3 protein: CASSFSQGVRTQYF

clone size: few
V gene: TRBV5-1
D gene: TRBD2
J gene: TRBJ2-5
CDR3 DNA: TGCGCCAGCGCCCTCGGGACTAGCCAACAGACCCAGTACTTC
CDR3 protein: CASALGTSQQTQYF

clone size: .
V gene: TRBV6-6
D gene: .
J gene: TRBJ1-4
CDR3 DNA: TGTGCCAGCAGCGCGAGGTCCGCAACTAATGAAAAACTGTTTTTT
CDR3 protein: CASSARSATNEKLFF

clone size: .
V gene: TRBV5-4
D gene: TRBD1
J gene: TRBJ1-4
CDR3 DNA: TGTGCCAGCAGCCCGGGACAGCCCCTAGCAACTAATGAAAAACTGTTTTTT
CDR3 protein: CASSPGQPLATNEKLFF

clone size: few
V gene: TRBV19
D gene: .
J gene: TRBJ1-1
CDR3 DNA: TGTGCCAGCAGGGGTCCGAACACTGAAGCTTTCTTT
CDR3 protein: CASRGPNTEAFF

clone size: few
V gene: TRBV18
D gene: .
J gene: TRBJ2-5
CDR3 DNA: TGTGCCAGCTCACCAGTCGGAGAGACCCAGTACTTC
CDR3 protein: CASSPVGETQYF

clone size: once
V gene: TRBV5-1
D gene: TRBD2
J gene: TRBJ2-5
CDR3 DNA: TGCGCCAGCAGCTTGGGGGCGGGGGGCCAACAAGAGACCCAGTACTTC
CDR3 protein: CASSLGAGGQQETQYF

clone size: .
V gene: TRBV20-1
D gene: .
J gene: TRBJ2-7
CDR3 DNA: TGCAGTGCCGCCCCGGGTTGGGAGCAGTACTTC
CDR3 protein: CSAAPGWEQYF

clone size: .
V gene: TRBV11-3
D gene: .
J gene: TRBJ1-1
CDR3 DNA: TGTGCCAGCAGCCCGCCTCCGAGGGGACACGGGAAGTCGAACACTGAAGCTTTCTTT
CDR3 protein: CASSPPPRGHGKSNTEAFF

clone size: .
V gene: TRBV11-2
D gene: .
J gene: TRBJ1-5
CDR3 DNA: TGTGCCAGCAGCGCGGAGGGACGGCCCCAGCATTTT
CDR3 protein: CASSAEGRPQHF

clone size: .
V gene: TRBV19
D gene: .
J gene: TRBJ1-5
CDR3 DNA: TGTGCCAGTAGTAGGGGGGACTATTATAGCAATCAGCCCCAGCATTTT
CDR3 protein: CASSRGDYYSNQPQHF

clone size: .
V gene: TRBV18
D gene: .
J gene: TRBJ1-1
CDR3 DNA: TGTGCCAGCTCACGTCTGTCAGGGGTGAACACTGAAGCTTTCTTT
CDR3 protein: CASSRLSGVNTEAFF

clone size: .
V gene: TRBV10-2
D gene: .
J gene: TRBJ1-1
CDR3 DNA: TGCGCCAGCAGTGAGTCCAGGGAATACAACACTGAAGCTTTCTTT
CDR3 protein: CASSESREYNTEAFF

clone size: few
V gene: TRBV5-1
D gene: TRBD1
J gene: TRBJ2-1
CDR3 DNA: TGCGCCAGCAGCCCGGGACAGGCTTTCGATGAGCAGTTCTTC
CDR3 protein: CASSPGQAFDEQFF

clone size: .
V gene: TRBV27
D gene: TRBD1
J gene: TRBJ1-2
CDR3 DNA: TGTGCCGCCAAACAGGGGAGCAGTGGTGGCTACACCTTC
CDR3 protein: CAAKQGSSGGYTF

clone size: .
V gene: TRBV5-4
D gene: TRBD1
J gene: TRBJ1-1
CDR3 DNA: TGTGCCAGCAGCAGCCCGACAGGGGCGGACACTGAAGCTTTCTTT
CDR3 protein: CASSSPTGADTEAFF

clone size: .
V gene: TRBV7-9
D gene: .
J gene: TRBJ1-3
CDR3 DNA: TGTGCCAGCGAAGAACCAGCTGGAAACACCATATATTTT
CDR3 protein: CASEEPAGNTIYF

clone size: .
V gene: TRBV5-4
D gene: TRBD2
J gene: TRBJ2-3
CDR3 DNA: TGTGCCAGCAGCCATAGCGGGACTATCACAGATACGCAGTATTTT
CDR3 protein: CASSHSGTITDTQYF

clone size: few
V gene: TRBV9
D gene: .
J gene: TRBJ1-1
CDR3 DNA: TGTGCCAGCAGCGTAGGGGGGCGTTTTTTTCCCGTAGCTTTCTTT
CDR3 protein: CASSVGGRFFPVAFF

clone size: .
V gene: TRBV7-2
D gene: TRBD1
J gene: TRBJ1-5
CDR3 DNA: TGTGCCAGCAGCTCCGGGACAGGGATCAATCAGCCCCAGCATTTT
CDR3 protein: CASSSGTGINQPQHF

clone size: once
V gene: TRBV28
D gene: TRBD1
J gene: TRBJ2-7
CDR3 DNA: TGTGCTTCGTCGTCAAACCCCGGGACAGGGGGAGACGAGCAGTACTTC
CDR3 protein: CASSSNPGTGGDEQYF

clone size: .
V gene: TRBV5-1
D gene: .
J gene: TRBJ2-5
CDR3 DNA: TGCGCCAGCAGCTTGCCCCTCGTCGGGGGTGAGAAAGAGACCCAGTACTTC
CDR3 protein: CASSLPLVGGEKETQYF

clone size: .
V gene: TRBV14
D gene: .
J gene: TRBJ1-3
CDR3 DNA: TGTGCCAGCAGCACCGGGATCCTCTCTGGAAACACCATATATTTT
CDR3 protein: CASSTGILSGNTIYF

clone size: .
V gene: TRBV14
D gene: .
J gene: TRBJ2-2
CDR3 DNA: TGTGCCAGCAGCCGTGCTACAGGGAACGCCGGGGAGCTGTTTTTT
CDR3 protein: CASSRATGNAGELFF

clone size: .
V gene: TRBV5-1
D gene: .
J gene: TRBJ2-5
CDR3 DNA: TGCGCCAGCAGCTCGGACGGAGGTGGGCGCGAGACCCAGTACTTC
CDR3 protein: CASSSDGGGRETQYF